This is a list of T cell receptor beta chains from one sample in a study of shared clonotypes between healthy human individuals. The assay was immunoSEQ multiplex PCR, and TCRdb's table has in-frame clones only and misses some. The table records over 95,000 clones, about 70% of them present only once. Sample: memory CD8+ T cells sorted from blood. These receptor sequences come from a young woman in good health. Both conserved end residues are trimmed from each CDR3. Each record gives: CDR3 length, V gene, D gene, J gene, CDR3 protein. D genes are given only for firm matches.

8	TRBV27	.	TRBJ1-1	ASTHTEAF
12	TRBV14	.	TRBJ2-5	ASSQFKGQETQY
12	TRBV27	.	TRBJ1-4	ASSPQEENEKLF
14	TRBV28	TRBD2	TRBJ2-1	ASSSLTSGFNNEQF
13	TRBV11-2	.	TRBJ1-1	ASSAVWGGRTEAF
13	TRBV10-1	.	TRBJ1-3	ASSESVDSGNTIY
15	TRBV14	TRBD2	TRBJ2-1	ASSPRSGTSGSYEQF
13	TRBV5-1	TRBD2	TRBJ2-1	ASSLSSGSYNEQF
13	TRBV27	TRBD1	TRBJ2-7	ASSDRDRSTYEQY
12	TRBV27	TRBD1	TRBJ1-4	ASKQGLANEKLF
11	TRBV6-4	.	TRBJ2-2	ASSRGNTGELF
12	TRBV5-4	.	TRBJ1-5	ASSSEGEHQPQH
11	TRBV6-5	.	TRBJ2-1	ASSYSEGNEQF
12	TRBV7-2	.	TRBJ1-5	ASSFTGLNQPQH